The T cell receptor beta chain under discussion was sequenced for a study of human T cells and chemical hapten exposure. As for the study in general: The study traced per-sample TCR yield variation mainly to small differences in pooled library volumes.

The time point is: pre-sensitization, week 0. Regarding treatment: therapeutic diphenylcyclopropenone sensitization with weekly scalp DPC. Donors, patients with alopecia ranging from 18 to 70 years old and judged suitable for DPC, provided samples. TCRdb fed the RACE reads into MiXCR, producing one record per CDR3 protein. There are about 68,000 distinct CDR3 sequences in the sample; approximately 9.9% occur only once, and over 4% lies in the top ten. This clonotype was observed many times. The sequencing here drew on whole blood, taken in connection with sensitization to the hapten diphenylcyclopropenone (DPC). The clonotype was recovered from a woman in her forties or fifties with alopecia areata. Some clones in this sample may be carry-over from other donors' samples.

CDR3 in amino acids: CASSLPNSPLHF. Written as DNA, the CDR3 is TGTGCCAGCAGCTTACCGAATTCACCCCTCCACTTT. V is TRBV7-9 and J is TRBJ1-6; no clear D. Germline V lookup: CDR1 SEHNR, CDR2 FQNEAQ (reference sequence). The ends were cut back, 2 bases at V and 7 bases at J, with 3 bases in the middle. This CDR3 region has 12 residues.